This T cell receptor (beta chain) appears in the sequencing data of a study of blood T cell repertoires in COVID-19. Study overall: Researchers got acute and convalescent COVID-19 samples from the United States, Italy and Spain. T cells, B-cell-depleted T cells, or PBMCs provided the cDNA or gDNA that served as material.

From germline, CDR1 is MNHEY and CDR2 SVGAGI. V was shortened by 6 bases and J by 1 base, with 15 bases between the two germline ends. This CDR3 is built from 15 residues. Original handling: Reference gene primer amplification in the assay estimated nucleated cell counts. Sequencing was performed with immunoSEQ multiplex PCR; in TCRdb, only in-frame clones are kept and a portion is missing. The DNA was the basis for D and trimming; V, J and clone size are from that table. This sample has some 200,000 clones, with 84% found just once. Sample: peripheral blood. The TCR was taken from a man aged 30-40 years with active or convalescent COVID-19. V usage is TRBV6-5 and J usage is TRBJ1-1; D may be TRBD1 (6 bases). CDR3 sequence: CASSPFDRKNTEAFF. The DNA of the CDR3 is TGTGCCAGCAGCCCGTTTGACAGGAAGAACACTGAAGCTTTCTTT.